This is a list of T cell receptor beta chains from one sample in a study of beta chain features in type 1 diabetes. Generated by immunoSEQ multiplex PCR, the TCRdb table keeps only in-frame clones and is missing some. The sample comprises tens of thousands of clones, around 63% of which are singletons, and over 2% rests with the top ten. Sequencing input: Tregs from blood. Receptors originate from a woman between 18 and 29 years old in good health. The CDR3 runs from the conserved cysteine through the conserved F or W. Each record gives: V gene, J gene, D gene, clone size, CDR3 DNA, CDR3 protein. D genes are given only for firm matches. A row's size may be missing; if present it is once, few, many or a size class.

TRBV5-6	TRBJ1-1	NA	NA	TGTGCCAGCAGCTTGGGGGGGAGGGCTTTTCGCATGAACACTGAAGCTTTCTTT	CASSLGGRAFRMNTEAFF
TRBV11-2	TRBJ2-1	TRBD1	NA	TGTGCCAGCAGCCAAGGGGGCGCGAGGGGCAATGAGCAGTTCTTC	CASSQGGARGNEQFF
TRBV2	TRBJ1-1	NA	NA	TGTGCCAGCAGTCCGAGGGAGTACACTGAAGCTTTCTTT	CASSPREYTEAFF
TRBV7-2	TRBJ2-7	NA	NA	TGTGCCAGCAGCTTAGTAACGGGGGTTTCCTACGAGCAGTACTTC	CASSLVTGVSYEQYF
TRBV7-3	TRBJ2-2	NA	once	TGTGCCAGCAGCTTAAGATCCGCAGCGAACACCGGGGAGCTGTTTTTT	CASSLRSAANTGELFF
TRBV4-2	TRBJ1-2	TRBD1	NA	TGTGCCAGCAGCCCTCTGACGGACAGGTCGACGTATGGCTACACCTTC	CASSPLTDRSTYGYTF
TRBV2	TRBJ2-5	TRBD1	NA	TGTGCCAGCAGGGGACAGGGCGGGGAGACCCAGTACTTC	CASRGQGGETQYF
TRBV18	TRBJ2-2	TRBD2	NA	TGTGCCAGCTCACCACGGCTAGCGGGGGCCACCGGGGAGCTGTTTTTT	CASSPRLAGATGELFF
TRBV2	TRBJ2-1	NA	NA	TGTGCCAGCAAGCGGGCACTTACAAACAATGAGCAGTTCTTC	CASKRALTNNEQFF
TRBV30	TRBJ1-2	NA	few	TGTGCCTGCCCCCCTCCGTCTGGGAGTTATGGCTACACCTTC	CACPPPSGSYGYTF
TRBV5-1	TRBJ1-1	TRBD1	NA	TGCGCCAGCAAGGGGGCAGGTAACACTGAAGCTTTCTTT	CASKGAGNTEAFF
TRBV7-9	TRBJ2-1	TRBD1	NA	TGTGCCAGCAGCCGACAGGGGACGACCTACAATGAGCAGTTCTTC	CASSRQGTTYNEQFF
TRBV5-1	TRBJ1-2	NA	NA	TGCGCCAGCAGTCGGGGGTCCGCCACGAATGGCTACACCTTC	CASSRGSATNGYTF
TRBV5-1	TRBJ1-1	NA	once	TGCGCCAGCAACCGCGGGACTGAAGCTTTCTTT	CASNRGTEAFF
TRBV18	TRBJ1-3	NA	NA	TGTGCCAGCTCACCTCCGCCTGAGGGAAACACCATATATTTT	CASSPPPEGNTIYF
TRBV4-3	TRBJ1-2	NA	NA	TGCGCCAGCAGCCAAGGATACACTAACTATGGCTACACCTTC	CASSQGYTNYGYTF
TRBV6-1	TRBJ2-1	TRBD2	NA	TGTGCCAGCAGTGAAGTAGCGGGAGCCTTAAAGAACAATGAGCAGTTCTTC	CASSEVAGALKNNEQFF
TRBV5-1	TRBJ2-3	TRBD2	NA	TGCGCCAGCAGCTCCTTCCGGACTAGCGGGAGCACAGATACGCAGTATTTT	CASSSFRTSGSTDTQYF
TRBV19	TRBJ2-1	NA	NA	TGTGCCAGTAGCCAGGCAGGGATGGCAAACTCCTACAATGAGCAGTTCTTC	CASSQAGMANSYNEQFF
TRBV7-9	TRBJ1-2	TRBD1	NA	TGTGCCAGCAGCTTTCGCAGGGGGCGCCGGTATGGCTACACCTTC	CASSFRRGRRYGYTF
TRBV7-9	TRBJ2-7	NA	few	TGTGCCAGCAGCTTCCTAGCAGGAGGAAGACGGCAGTACTTC	CASSFLAGGRRQYF
TRBV5-1	TRBJ2-3	TRBD2	NA	TGCGCCAGCAGCTTGGTTAGCGGGGGGCGCACAGATACGCAGTATTTT	CASSLVSGGRTDTQYF
TRBV5-4	TRBJ2-5	NA	NA	TGTGCCAGCAGCCCGCTAGGCCCAGAGACCCAGTACTTC	CASSPLGPETQYF
TRBV29-1	TRBJ2-5	TRBD1	NA	TGCAGCGTTGGGACAGGGGGCGAGCAGACCCAGTACTTC	CSVGTGGEQTQYF
TRBV5-4	TRBJ2-5	TRBD1	NA	TGTGCCAGCAGCTACAGGGGCGAGACCCAGTACTTC	CASSYRGETQYF
TRBV28	TRBJ1-2	NA	once	TGTGCCAGCGGCCTTCAATATTATGGCTACACCTTC	CASGLQYYGYTF
TRBV7-3	TRBJ2-1	TRBD2	few	TGTGCCAGCACTGAGCAAGGCGGGAGAATGGGTTTGTACAATGAGCAGTTCTTC	CASTEQGGRMGLYNEQFF
TRBV7-2	TRBJ2-1	TRBD2	NA	TGTGCCAGCAGCATCACTAGCGGGGGGGCGATTGAGCAGTTCTTC	CASSITSGGAIEQFF
TRBV5-4	TRBJ2-3	NA	few	TGTGCCAGCAGCCAGAGAGCCAGTGGGGGGACAGATACGCAGTATTTT	CASSQRASGGTDTQYF
TRBV7-9	TRBJ2-3	TRBD2	NA	TGTGCCAGCAGCTTAGCGGCTAGCGGGAGCGACACAGATACGCAGTATTTT	CASSLAASGSDTDTQYF
TRBV5-4	TRBJ2-3	TRBD1	NA	TGTGCCAGCAGCCGCCGGGACAGGGAAGATACGCAGTATTTT	CASSRRDREDTQYF
TRBV30	TRBJ2-3	NA	NA	TGTGCCTGGAACCCGGGGCGGGAAGATACGCAGTATTTT	CAWNPGREDTQYF
TRBV7-2	TRBJ1-1	NA	few	TGTGCCAGCGGAGAGGGAGCCCCGCCTGGTGAAGCTTTCTTT	CASGEGAPPGEAFF
TRBV4-1	TRBJ2-7	NA	NA	TGCGCCAGCAGCCAAGATAGAGGAGAGATCTACGAGCAGTACTTC	CASSQDRGEIYEQYF
TRBV10-3	TRBJ2-7	TRBD2	NA	TGTGCCATCAGTGTAAGGCTAGCGGGGTCCTACGAGCAGTACTTC	CAISVRLAGSYEQYF
TRBV6-5	TRBJ1-6	NA	NA	TGTGCCAGTGGAGAGGCCACTCACGATTCACCCCTCCACTTT	CASGEATHDSPLHF
TRBV12-5	TRBJ2-1	TRBD2	NA	TGTGCTAGTGGCAGACTAGCGGGGAACTACAATGAGCAGTTCTTC	CASGRLAGNYNEQFF
TRBV19	TRBJ2-7	NA	NA	TGTGCCAGTAGTCCGTACGGGACATCGAGCTCCTACGAGCAGTACTTC	CASSPYGTSSSYEQYF
TRBV16	TRBJ2-7	TRBD1	NA	TGTGCCAGCAGCCAATCTGGAGGGACAGGGTTCTACGAGCAGTACTTC	CASSQSGGTGFYEQYF
TRBV6-7	TRBJ2-7	TRBD2	NA	TGTGCCAGCAGTTACGCGATGACTAGCGGGAAAAGGTACGAGCAGTACTTC	CASSYAMTSGKRYEQYF
TRBV27	TRBJ1-6	TRBD1	NA	TGTGCCAGCAGTTTGGGACAGCTAAATAATTCACCCCTCCACTTT	CASSLGQLNNSPLHF
TRBV19	TRBJ1-2	TRBD1	few	TGTGCCAGTAGTAGCGAGACAGGGATTTATGGCTACACCTTC	CASSSETGIYGYTF
TRBV6-1	TRBJ2-2	NA	NA	TGTGCCAGCTGTCCTTCCACCGGGGAGCTGTTTTTT	CASCPSTGELFF
TRBV7-7	TRBJ2-2	NA	once	TGTGCTAGCAGCGCGAACGCGAACACCGGGGAGCTGTTTTTT	CASSANANTGELFF
TRBV5-1	TRBJ2-7	NA	NA	TGCGCCAGCAGCTTGGCCGCCTACGAGCAGTACTTC	CASSLAAYEQYF
TRBV2	TRBJ1-5	NA	NA	TGTGCCAGCAGTGAACAGGGGATGAGCAATCAGCCCCAGCATTTT	CASSEQGMSNQPQHF
TRBV7-2	TRBJ2-7	NA	NA	TGTGCCAGCAGCTTAATCGCCTACGAGCAGTACTTC	CASSLIAYEQYF
TRBV6-5	TRBJ1-2	TRBD1	NA	TGTGCCAGCAGCCGAGACAGGGGGTATGGCTACACCTTC	CASSRDRGYGYTF
TRBV5-1	TRBJ1-2	TRBD1	NA	TGCGCCAGCAGACAGGGACAGTACGCTAACTATGGCTACACCTTC	CASRQGQYANYGYTF
TRBV7-2	TRBJ2-3	TRBD2	few	TGTGCCAGCAGCCCGACTAGCGGAGCAGATACGCAGTATTTT	CASSPTSGADTQYF
TRBV6-6	TRBJ2-2	TRBD1	few	TGTGCCAGCATATTACAGGGGACCGGGGAGCTGTTTTTT	CASILQGTGELFF
TRBV19	TRBJ1-1	TRBD1	medium-sized	TGTGCCAGTAGTACCGGGACAGGGGGCCGTGGCACTGAAGCTTTCTTT	CASSTGTGGRGTEAFF
TRBV5-1	TRBJ1-1	NA	few	TGCGCCAGCAGCTTGGGCGTCGCGAACACTGAAGCTTTCTTT	CASSLGVANTEAFF
TRBV11-2	TRBJ2-7	TRBD2	NA	TGTGCCAGCAGCTCTCGGGGACTAGCGGGAGTCTCCGAGCAGTACTTC	CASSSRGLAGVSEQYF
TRBV5-1	TRBJ2-7	NA	NA	TGCGCCAGCAGCTTCGATACAGTTTCCTACGAGCAGTACTTC	CASSFDTVSYEQYF
TRBV4-1	TRBJ2-1	NA	few	TGCGCCAGCCGAAACTACGGGAATGAGCAGTTCTTC	CASRNYGNEQFF
TRBV19	TRBJ1-3	TRBD1	NA	TGTGCCAGTACTCCGGACAGGGGGTCTGGAAACACCATATATTTT	CASTPDRGSGNTIYF
TRBV27	TRBJ2-2	NA	NA	TGTGCCAGCAGTTTAAAGGTCAGCCAAAGAGGCGGGGAGCTGTTTTTT	CASSLKVSQRGGELFF
TRBV5-1	TRBJ1-2	TRBD1	NA	TGCGCCAGCAGCTTGGACGGACAGGGGTACGGTGGCTACACCTTC	CASSLDGQGYGGYTF
TRBV5-1	TRBJ2-5	TRBD2	few	TGCGCCAGCAGCGTAATGGGACTAGTGGGCGAGACCCAGTACTTC	CASSVMGLVGETQYF